Following are 21 T cell receptor beta chains from one sample sequenced in a study of regulatory T cells in long-lasting Graves disease. Construction of the TCR beta libraries employed iRepertoire HTBI primers in conjunction with Arm-PCR of CDR3 regions. TCRdb ran MiXCR on the multiplex PCR reads and lists one entry per CDR3 protein. In the table there are around 250,000 distinct CDR3 sequences, around 21% of which are singletons. Time point of the sample: newly diagnosed GD, antithyroid drugs for less than 3 months. Extracted RNA from PBMCs served as the source of the TCR library. The specimen comprised peripheral blood mononuclear cells (PBMCs), sampled at new diagnosis, from a patient treated with antithyroid drugs. These receptors were collected from a female donor with Graves disease.

Ten or more counts support this clonotype. The chain has TRBV27 and TRBJ1-1; 10 nucleotides match TRBD1. J lost 0 bases, V lost 6 bases, and 7 bases had no gene match. Per the germline V gene, CDR1 is MNHEY and CDR2 is SMNVEV (reference sequence). The CDR3 has 16 residues. The chain's CDR3 is CASSATGGHMNTEAFF. The CDR3 DNA is TGTGCCAGCAGCGCGACAGGGGGCCACATGAACACTGAAGCTTTCTTT.

This clonotype showed up many times. CDR3 nucleotide sequence: TGTGCCAGCAGCCTGGGACTAGTGGGCGGTACGCAGTATTTT. Encoded protein: CASSLGLVGGTQYF. The chain uses TRBV7-2 and TRBJ2-3, with 8 nucleotides matching TRBD2. The CDR3 sequence is 14 residues long. Germline V gives CDR1 SGHTA, CDR2 FQGNSA. V lost 5 bases to trimming and J lost 8 bases; unmatched junction nucleotides: 9.

The chain has TRBV7-2 and TRBJ1-1; D uncertain. The CDR3 is 14 residues long. Trimming took 7 bases from V and 3 from J, leaving 15 bases between them. Germline V gene sequence: CDR1 SGHTA, CDR2 FQGNSA. CDR3 DNA: TGTGCCAGCACCAAATACCCATCGGACACTGAAGCTTTCTTT. Its protein is CASTKYPSDTEAFF.

At least ten counts were recorded for this clonotype. The chain has TRBV6-1 and TRBJ1-1; D not certain. From germline, CDR1 is MNHNS and CDR2 SASEGT. The CDR3 totals 14 residues. V lost 6 bases and J 3 bases, leaving 14 bases between the germline ends. The CDR3 spells CASSYLGRYTEAFF. In nucleotides, the CDR3 is TGTGCCAGCAGCTATCTTGGCCGCTACACTGAAGCTTTCTTT.

This clonotype was seen at least ten times. The chain carries TRBV6-2 or TRBV6-3 and TRBJ2-1; 10 bases match TRBD2. Per germline, CDR1 MNHEY and CDR2 SVGEGT. Germline trimming cut 5 bases from V and 0 bases from J; bases unmatched to any gene: 13. The CDR3 extends over 19 amino acids. CDR3 protein: CASSPPGLAGESSYNEQFF. In DNA, the CDR3 is TGTGCCAGCAGTCCCCCAGGGCTAGCGGGGGAAAGCTCCTACAATGAGCAGTTCTTC.

This clonotype was counted many times. The chain carries TRBV18 and TRBJ1-2; TRBD1 is a possible D gene (5 bases). Germline values: CDR1 KGHSH, CDR2 LQKENI. The CDR3 has 14 amino acids. V was pared by 3 bases and J by 4 bases, with 12 bases between. The CDR3 region has the DNA TGTGCCAGCTCACCCAGCAGGGAGAGCTATGGCTACACCTTC. Its translation: CASSPSRESYGYTF. The full variable domain, completed using reference TRBV18 and TRBJ1-2, is NAGVMQNPRHLVRRRGQEARLRCSPMKGHSHVYWYRQLPEEGLKFMVYLQKENIIDESGMPKERFSAEFPKEGPSILRIQQVVRGDSAAYFCASSPSRESYGYTFGSGTRLTVV.

The chain links TRBV12-3 or TRBV12-4 to TRBJ2-3, with 7 bases identical to TRBD2. The CDR3 has 15 residues. With V trimmed by 3 bases and J by 4 bases, 7 bases remained unmatched. For the CDR3, the DNA is TGTGCCAGCAGTTTTGGGCTAGCGGTCGCAGATACGCAGTATTTT. Protein sequence: CASSFGLAVADTQYF.

This clonotype was detected many times. The DNA for the CDR3 is TGTGCCAGCAGCTTCGGGACGGACAATGAAAAACTGTTTTTT. Its protein is CASSFGTDNEKLFF. The chain joins TRBV28 to TRBJ1-4; maybe TRBD1 (5 bases). The CDR3 contains 14 residues. Germline CDR1 reads MDHEN; CDR2 reads SYDVKM. V was pared by 6 bases and J by 5 bases, with 13 bases between. The entire variable domain, with the rest obtained from reference TRBV28 and TRBJ1-4, is as follows: DVKVTQSSRYLVKRTGEKVFLECVQDMDHENMFWYRQDPGLGLRLIYFSYDVKMKEKGDIPEGYSVSREKKERFSLILESASTNQTSMYLCASSFGTDNEKLFFGSGTQLSVL.

This clonotype has just one count. V is TRBV7-9 and J is TRBJ2-7; 9 bases are a match to TRBD1. Germline assignment: CDR1 SEHNR and CDR2 FQNEAQ (reference sequence). The V segment lost 1 base and the J segment 5 bases; nucleotides outside the gene matches: 6. This CDR3 has 15 residues. CDR3 region: CASSLGGTGRDEQYF. The CDR3 nucleotides read TGTGCCAGCAGCTTAGGGGGGACAGGGAGAGACGAGCAGTACTTC.

This clonotype was counted ten times or more. V is TRBV19 and J is TRBJ2-7; D unclear. CDR3 size: 12 residues. Germline values: CDR1 LNHDA, CDR2 SQIVND (reference sequence). The V end was cut by 1 base, the J end by 3 bases, with 4 bases between. CDR3 sequence (DNA): TGTGCCAGTAGTATAGCGGGCTACGAGCAGTACTTC. Translated, it gives CASSIAGYEQYF.

This clonotype was recorded many times. The CDR3 is CASSGEGYEQYF. The CDR3 nucleotides read TGTGCCAGCAGCGGGGAGGGCTACGAGCAGTACTTC. The chain couples TRBV9 to TRBJ2-7; 7 nucleotides align to TRBD2. The CDR3 is 12 amino acids. Germline lookup yields CDR1 SGDLS and CDR2 YYNGEE. Unmatched junction bases numbered 0, after V lost 3 bases and J lost 3 bases.

This clonotype appeared many times. The chain carries TRBV18 and TRBJ1-3; weak D call: TRBD1 (5 bases). The germline V gene has CDR1 KGHSH and CDR2 LQKENI. CDR3 length: 15 residues. The ends were cut back, 3 bases at V and 3 bases at J, with 12 bases in the middle. The DNA for the CDR3 is TGTGCCAGCTCACCTCGTGAGGGGAGTGGAAACACCATATATTTT. It encodes CASSPREGSGNTIYF.

At least ten counts were recorded for this clonotype. The rearrangement links TRBV7-7 to TRBJ2-1, with 10 nucleotides matching TRBD2. V dropped 1 base and J dropped 9; count of bases not matched to a gene: 0. This CDR3 spans 13 amino acids. CDR1 and CDR2 from the germline V gene are SSHAT and FNYEAQ (reference sequence). In DNA, the CDR3 is TGTGCCAGCAGCTTAGAGCGGGAGGGTGAGCAGTTCTTC. It is translated as CASSLEREGEQFF. The whole variable domain, filled in from reference TRBV7-7 and TRBJ2-1, reads GAGVSQSPRYKVTKRGQDVTLRCDPISSHATLYWYQQALGQGPEFLTYFNYEAQPDKSGLPSDRFSAERPEGSISTLTIQRTEQRDSAMYRCASSLEREGEQFFGPGTRLTVL.

This clonotype was picked up a small number of times. A much more abundant neighbour one base away suggests this may be a read error. The rearrangement joins TRBV7-2 to TRBJ2-3; D gene uncertain. Germline assignment: CDR1 SGHTA and CDR2 FQGNSA. This CDR3 is 15 amino acids long. V lost 3 bases and J lost 2, with 12 bases in between. The CDR3 reads CASSFPAETTDTQYF. The CDR3 nucleotides are TGTGCCAGCAGCTTCCCCGCAGAGACCACAGATACGCAGTATTTT.

There are many counts of this clonotype. The chain has TRBV5-1 and TRBJ2-1; the D is unclear. The CDR3 is made up of 16 amino acids. Trimming cost V 4 bases and J 7 bases, with 21 bases left between them. Germline-derived CDR1 and CDR2 are SGHRS and YFSETQ. This CDR3 reads CASSVQVRSFGNEQFF. In DNA form, the CDR3 reads TGCGCCAGCAGCGTCCAGGTCCGGAGTTTTGGGAATGAGCAGTTCTTC.

This clonotype showed up many times. The V gene is TRBV4-1, the J gene TRBJ1-6; possibly TRBD1 for D (5 bases). The germline CDR1 and CDR2 sequences are MGHRA and YSYEKL. Trimming shortened V by 1 base and J by 7 bases, and 14 bases separated the two germline ends. This CDR3 comprises 16 residues. CDR3 bases: TGCGCCAGCAGCCAAGTTCCCAGGGCGGGGAATTCACCCCTCCACTTT. Encoded protein: CASSQVPRAGNSPLHF.

This chain uses TRBV6-1 with TRBJ2-7; 12 bases fit TRBD2. The CDR3 extends over 15 amino acids. CDR1 MNHNS and CDR2 SASEGT come from the germline V gene. The V gene end was trimmed by 6 bases and the J gene end by 0 bases; junction bases not matched to a gene: 3. In DNA form, the CDR3 reads TGTGCCAGCAGGCTAGCGGGAGGGCCCTCCTACGAGCAGTACTTC. Translating gives CASRLAGGPSYEQYF.

The table lists this clonotype with many counts. The chain links TRBV7-2 to TRBJ2-1; D remains unclear. Germline-derived CDR1 and CDR2 are SGHTA and FQGNSA. There are 13 residues in the CDR3. With 1 base removed from V and 7 bases from J, the gap between germline ends came to 8 bases. The CDR3 DNA sequence: TGTGCCAGCAGCTTAGACGGCGAGAATGAGCAGTTCTTC. Its protein is CASSLDGENEQFF.

The rearrangement links TRBV15 to TRBJ2-5, with 8 positions matching TRBD1. The V gene's germline CDR1 is LNHNV and CDR2 YYDKDF (reference sequence). The CDR3 has 16 residues. Trimming at V came to 2 bases and at J to 4 bases, leaving 9 bases not matched to a gene. The CDR3 spells CATSRFTDGTGETQYF. CDR3 in DNA: TGTGCCACCAGCAGATTTACGGACGGGACAGGAGAGACCCAGTACTTC.

On this clonotype itself: This may stem from a read error, because a much larger clone lies one nucleotide away. The gene calls are TRBV24-1 and TRBJ1-5, with TRBD1 matching over 7 bases. Germline V gene sequence: CDR1 KGHDR, CDR2 SFDVKD. This CDR3 comprises 14 residues. CDR3 protein: CAASETRGDQPQHF. The CDR3 coding sequence is TGTGCCGCCAGTGAGACCAGGGGGGATCAGCCCCAGCATTTT.

This clonotype came up many times. V gene TRBV12-3 or TRBV12-4 combines with J gene TRBJ1-2; the D gene is possibly TRBD1 (5 bases). The V end lost 1 base, the J end lost 6 bases, and 9 bases lay between the germline ends. The CDR3 covers 13 residues. CDR3 DNA: TGTGCCAGCAGTTTAGTAGCAGGGCATGGCTACACCTTC. Encoded protein: CASSLVAGHGYTF.